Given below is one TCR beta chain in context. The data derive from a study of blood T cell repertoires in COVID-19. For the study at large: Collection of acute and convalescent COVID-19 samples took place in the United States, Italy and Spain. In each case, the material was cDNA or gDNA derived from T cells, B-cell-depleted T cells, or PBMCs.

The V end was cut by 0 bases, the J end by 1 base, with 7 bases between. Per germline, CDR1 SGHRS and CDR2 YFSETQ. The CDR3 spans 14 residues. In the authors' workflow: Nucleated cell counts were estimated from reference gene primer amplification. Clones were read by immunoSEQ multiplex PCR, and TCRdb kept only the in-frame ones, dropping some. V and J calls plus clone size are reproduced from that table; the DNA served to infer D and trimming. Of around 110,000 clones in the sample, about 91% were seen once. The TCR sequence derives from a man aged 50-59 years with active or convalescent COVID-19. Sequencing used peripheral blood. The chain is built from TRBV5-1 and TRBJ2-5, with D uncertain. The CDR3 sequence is CASSLEASQETQYF. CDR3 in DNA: TGCGCCAGCAGCTTGGAGGCTAGCCAAGAGACCCAGTACTTC.